These 9 T cell receptor beta chains originate from one sample sequenced in a study of CD8+ T cells in alopecia areata. Treatment given: oral pan-JAK inhibitor, 5-10 mg twice daily. RNA was isolated and reverse transcribed to cDNA, the sequencing template. Sequencing was performed with immunoSEQ multiplex PCR; in TCRdb, only in-frame clones are kept and a portion is missing. The repertoire consists of approximately 280,000 clones, with about 62% occurring once and the leading ten covering over 1.5%. The sample here was CD4+ T cells sorted from blood, taken at week 24, from a patient treated with tofacitinib. All receptors derive from a human donor with alopecia areata.

V and J are TRBV29-1 and TRBJ1-1, with D possibly TRBD1 on 5 matching bases. Germline values: CDR1 SQVTM, CDR2 ANQGSEA. The CDR3 length is 13 residues. V shed 0 bases and J shed 3 bases, with 8 bases lying between them. CDR3 loop: CSVEEDSYTEAFF. In nucleotides, the CDR3 is TGCAGCGTTGAAGAAGACAGTTACACTGAAGCTTTCTTT.

The V call is TRBV28, the J call TRBJ2-3; 8 bases agree with TRBD2. The V gene's germline CDR1 is MDHEN and CDR2 SYDVKM. There are 15 residues in the CDR3. V was pared by 5 bases and J by 2 bases, with 6 bases of the junction left unmatched. CDR3 sequence (DNA): TGTGCCAGCAGTACCGGGACTAGGTACACAGATACGCAGTATTTT. As protein: CASSTGTRYTDTQYF.

The chain carries TRBV25-1 and TRBJ2-5, with TRBD1 matching 10 bases. The trim removed 2 bases at V and 5 bases at J, leaving 8 bases unmatched. The CDR3 totals 16 residues. Per germline, CDR1 MGHDK and CDR2 SYGVNS. The CDR3 sequence is CASSEHGQGVGETQYF. DNA of the CDR3: TGTGCCAGCAGTGAACATGGACAGGGGGTAGGGGAGACCCAGTACTTC.

The chain links TRBV5-1 to TRBJ2-3; D may be TRBD1 (6 bases). Looked up from germline, CDR1 is SGHRS and CDR2 is YFSETQ. V lost 0 bases and J 4 bases, leaving 9 bases between the germline ends. The length of the CDR3 is 14 residues. The chain's CDR3 is CASSLDRVADTQYF. As DNA, the CDR3 is TGCGCCAGCAGCTTGGACAGGGTTGCAGATACGCAGTATTTT. Using reference TRBV5-1 and TRBJ2-3 for the parts outside the CDR3, the full variable domain is KAGVTQTPRYLIKTRGQQVTLSCSPISGHRSVSWYQQTPGQGLQFLFEYFSETQRNKGNFPGRFSGRQFSNSRSEMNVSTLELGDSALYLCASSLDRVADTQYFGPGTRLTVL.

The CDR3 is CASSSGAGRYTF. The CDR3 coding sequence is TGTGCCAGCAGCTCAGGGGCGGGCCGCTACACCTTC. This chain uses TRBV6-5 with TRBJ1-2, with D perhaps TRBD1 (6 bases). Germline lookup yields CDR1 MNHEY and CDR2 SVGAGI. The CDR3 extends over 12 amino acids. Trimming took 6 bases from V and 9 from J, leaving 14 bases between them.

The rearrangement joins TRBV4-1 to TRBJ2-6, with 9 bases fitting TRBD2. The CDR3 is 18 residues long. From germline, CDR1 is MGHRA and CDR2 YSYEKL. V dropped 0 bases and J dropped 4; count of bases not matched to a gene: 7. In DNA form, the CDR3 reads TGCGCCAGCAGCCAAGATGTCGGACTAGCGTACGGGGCCAACGTCCTGACTTTC. Residues: CASSQDVGLAYGANVLTF.

This clone has only one observation. V usage is TRBV5-6 and J usage is TRBJ2-7; TRBD1 agrees at 10 bases. Trimming removed 4 bases from V and 6 bases from J; junction bases left unmatched: 7. The CDR3 loop spans 14 amino acids. In germline, CDR1 is SGHDT, CDR2 YYEEEE. CDR3 sequence: CASSTGQGEVEQYF. The CDR3 region has the DNA TGTGCCAGCAGCACCGGACAGGGGGAGGTCGAGCAGTACTTC.

In its sample, this clone was seen once. The V gene is TRBV9, the J gene TRBJ1-4; D unclear. Germline-derived CDR1 and CDR2 are SGDLS and YYNGEE. V was cut by 0 bases and J by 8 bases, with 8 bases left in between. The CDR3 loop spans 13 amino acids. The CDR3 sequence: CASSVGLGEKLFF. DNA for the CDR3: TGTGCCAGCAGCGTAGGGTTAGGGGAAAAACTGTTTTTT.

The chain couples TRBV2 to TRBJ2-3; D is unresolved. Trimming cost V 7 bases and J 4 bases, with 9 bases left between them. Germline V lookup: CDR1 SNHLY, CDR2 FYNNEI. The CDR3 loop spans 12 amino acids. For the CDR3, the DNA is TGTGCCAGCAACTTCCATGCAGATACGCAGTATTTT. Translation: CASNFHADTQYF.